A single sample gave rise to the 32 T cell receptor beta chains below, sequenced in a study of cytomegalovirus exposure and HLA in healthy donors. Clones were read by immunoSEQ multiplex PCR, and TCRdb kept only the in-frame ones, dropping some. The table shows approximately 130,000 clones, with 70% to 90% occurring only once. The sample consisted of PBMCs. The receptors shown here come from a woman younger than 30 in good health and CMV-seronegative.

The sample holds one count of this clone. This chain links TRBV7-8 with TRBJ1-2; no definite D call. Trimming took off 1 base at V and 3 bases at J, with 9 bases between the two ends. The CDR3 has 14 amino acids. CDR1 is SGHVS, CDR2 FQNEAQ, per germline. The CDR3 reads CASSLGARDYGYTF. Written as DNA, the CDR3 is TGTGCCAGCAGCTTAGGGGCGCGTGACTATGGCTACACCTTC.

The CDR3: CASSFQVGLGTNYGYTF. CDR3 nucleotide sequence: TGTGCCAGCAGCTTTCAAGTGGGGCTCGGTACTAACTATGGCTACACCTTC. The gene calls are TRBV7-6 and TRBJ1-2; maybe TRBD1 (5 bases). V was trimmed by 3 bases and J by 0 bases, leaving 17 bases between them. The CDR3 is made up of 17 amino acids. Germline lookup yields CDR1 SGHVS and CDR2 FNYEAQ. Full variable domain (outside the CDR3, taken from reference TRBV7-6 and TRBJ1-2): GAGVSQSPRYKVTKRGQDVALRCDPISGHVSLYWYRQALGQGPEFLTYFNYEAQQDKSGLPNDRFSAERPEGSISTLTIQRTEQRDSAMYRCASSFQVGLGTNYGYTFGSGTRLTVV.

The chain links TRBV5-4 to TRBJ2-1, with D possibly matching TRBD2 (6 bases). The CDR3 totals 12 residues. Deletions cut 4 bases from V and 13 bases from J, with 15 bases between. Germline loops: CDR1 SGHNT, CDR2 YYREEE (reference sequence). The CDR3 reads CASSQSSVAQFF. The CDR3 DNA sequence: TGTGCCAGCAGCCAATCTAGCGTTGCTCAGTTCTTC.

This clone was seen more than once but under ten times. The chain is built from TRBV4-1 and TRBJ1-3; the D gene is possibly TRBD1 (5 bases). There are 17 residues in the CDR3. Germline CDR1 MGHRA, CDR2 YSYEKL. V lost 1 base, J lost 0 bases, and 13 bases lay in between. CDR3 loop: CASSQGAGRLSGNTIYF. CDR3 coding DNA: TGCGCCAGCAGCCAAGGGGCAGGGCGACTCTCTGGAAACACCATATATTTT.

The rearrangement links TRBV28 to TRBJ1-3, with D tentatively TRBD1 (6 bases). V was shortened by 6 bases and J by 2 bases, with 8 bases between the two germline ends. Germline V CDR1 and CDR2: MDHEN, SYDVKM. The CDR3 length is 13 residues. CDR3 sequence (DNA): TGTGCCAGCAGCCGGACAGCTGGAAACACCATATATTTT. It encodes CASSRTAGNTIYF.

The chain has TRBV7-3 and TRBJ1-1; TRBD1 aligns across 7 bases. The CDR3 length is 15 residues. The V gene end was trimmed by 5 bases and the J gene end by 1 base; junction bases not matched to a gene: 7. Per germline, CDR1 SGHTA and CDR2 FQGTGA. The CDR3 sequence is CASSNEGQPNTEAFF. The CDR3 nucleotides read TGTGCCAGCAGCAATGAGGGACAGCCGAACACTGAAGCTTTCTTT. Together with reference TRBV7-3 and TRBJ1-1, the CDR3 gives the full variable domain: GAGVSQTPSNKVTEKGKYVELRCDPISGHTALYWYRQSLGQGPEFLIYFQGTGAADDSGLPNDRFFAVRPEGSVSTLKIQRTERGDSAVYLCASSNEGQPNTEAFFGQGTRLTVV.

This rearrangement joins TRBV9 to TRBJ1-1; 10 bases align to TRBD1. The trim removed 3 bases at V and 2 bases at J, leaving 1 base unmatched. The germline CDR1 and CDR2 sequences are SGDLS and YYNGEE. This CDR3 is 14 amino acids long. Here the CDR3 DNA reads TGTGCCAGCAGCGAGACAGGGGGCAACACTGAAGCTTTCTTT. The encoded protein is CASSETGGNTEAFF.

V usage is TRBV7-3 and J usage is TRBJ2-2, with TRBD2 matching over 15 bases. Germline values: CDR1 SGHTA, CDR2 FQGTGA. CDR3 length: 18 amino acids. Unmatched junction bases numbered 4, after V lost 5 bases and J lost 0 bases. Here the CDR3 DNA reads TGTGCCAGCAGCCCACGGACTAGCGGGGGGGCGAACACCGGGGAGCTGTTTTTT. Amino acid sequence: CASSPRTSGGANTGELFF.

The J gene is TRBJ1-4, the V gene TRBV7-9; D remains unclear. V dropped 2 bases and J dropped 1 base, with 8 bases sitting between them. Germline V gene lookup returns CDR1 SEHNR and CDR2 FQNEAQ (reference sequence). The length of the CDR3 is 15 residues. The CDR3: CASSLKTGTNEKLFF. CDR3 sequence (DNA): TGTGCCAGCAGCTTAAAAACGGGAACTAATGAAAAACTGTTTTTT.

CDR3 residues: CASSVGGVSNQPQHF. For the CDR3, the DNA is TGTGCCAGCAGTGTCGGGGGGGTAAGCAATCAGCCCCAGCATTTT. J is TRBJ1-5 and V is TRBV6-1; a weak D match, TRBD1 (5 bases). Germline V gene lookup returns CDR1 MNHNS and CDR2 SASEGT. CDR3 length equals 15 residues. V shed 4 bases and J shed 1 base, with 11 bases lying between them.

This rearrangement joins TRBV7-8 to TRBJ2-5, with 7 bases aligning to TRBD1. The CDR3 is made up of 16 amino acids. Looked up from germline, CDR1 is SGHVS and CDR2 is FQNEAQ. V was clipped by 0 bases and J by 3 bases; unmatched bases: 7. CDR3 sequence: CASSLARTGREETQYF. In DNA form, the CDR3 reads TGTGCCAGCAGCTTAGCGCGGACAGGCCGGGAAGAGACCCAGTACTTC.

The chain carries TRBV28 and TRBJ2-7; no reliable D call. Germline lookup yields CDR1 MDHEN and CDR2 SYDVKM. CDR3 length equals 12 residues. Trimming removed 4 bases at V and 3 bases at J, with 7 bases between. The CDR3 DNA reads TGTGCCAGCAGTTCAAGACACTACGAGCAGTACTTC. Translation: CASSSRHYEQYF. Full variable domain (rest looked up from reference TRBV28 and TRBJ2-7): DVKVTQSSRYLVKRTGEKVFLECVQDMDHENMFWYRQDPGLGLRLIYFSYDVKMKEKGDIPEGYSVSREKKERFSLILESASTNQTSMYLCASSSRHYEQYFGPGTRLTVT.

CDR3: CASSQDWGSGYGYTF. CDR3 nucleotides: TGCGCCAGCAGCCAAGATTGGGGCTCCGGCTATGGCTACACCTTC. The rearrangement links TRBV4-1 to TRBJ1-2, with D possibly TRBD1 on 5 matching bases. Trimming stripped 0 bases from V and 4 bases from J, with 12 bases between. The CDR3 is made up of 15 amino acids. Per the germline V gene, CDR1 is MGHRA and CDR2 is YSYEKL.

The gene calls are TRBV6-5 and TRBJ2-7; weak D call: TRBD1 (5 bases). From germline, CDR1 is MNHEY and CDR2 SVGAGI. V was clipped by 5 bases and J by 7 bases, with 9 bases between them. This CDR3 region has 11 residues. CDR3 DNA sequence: TGTGCCAGCAGTAACCAGGGAGAGCAGTACTTC. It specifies CASSNQGEQYF.

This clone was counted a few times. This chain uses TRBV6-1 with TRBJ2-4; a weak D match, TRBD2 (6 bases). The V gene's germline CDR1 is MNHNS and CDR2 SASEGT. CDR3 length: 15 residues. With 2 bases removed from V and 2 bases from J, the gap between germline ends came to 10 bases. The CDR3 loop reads CASSELGGTKNIQYF. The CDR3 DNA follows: TGTGCCAGCAGTGAATTGGGGGGAACCAAAAACATTCAGTACTTC.

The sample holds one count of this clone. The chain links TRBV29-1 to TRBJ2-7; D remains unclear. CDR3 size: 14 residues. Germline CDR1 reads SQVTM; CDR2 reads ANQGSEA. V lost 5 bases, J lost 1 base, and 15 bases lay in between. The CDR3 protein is CSVLAREKSYEQYF. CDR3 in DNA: TGCAGCGTTTTAGCCCGCGAGAAATCCTACGAGCAGTACTTC.

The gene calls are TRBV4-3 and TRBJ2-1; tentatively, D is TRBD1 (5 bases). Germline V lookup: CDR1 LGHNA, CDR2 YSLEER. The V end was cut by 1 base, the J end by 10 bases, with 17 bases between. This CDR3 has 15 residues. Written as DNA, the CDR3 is TGCGCCAGCAGCCAAGGTCGGCAGGGCGGCCTAGAGCAGTTCTTC. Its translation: CASSQGRQGGLEQFF.

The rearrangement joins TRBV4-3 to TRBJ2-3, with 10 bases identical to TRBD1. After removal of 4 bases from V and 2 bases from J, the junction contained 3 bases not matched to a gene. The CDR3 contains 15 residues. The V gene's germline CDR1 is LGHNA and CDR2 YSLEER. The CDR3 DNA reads TGCGCCAGCAGCCTAGGACAGGGGGACACAGATACGCAGTATTTT. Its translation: CASSLGQGDTDTQYF.

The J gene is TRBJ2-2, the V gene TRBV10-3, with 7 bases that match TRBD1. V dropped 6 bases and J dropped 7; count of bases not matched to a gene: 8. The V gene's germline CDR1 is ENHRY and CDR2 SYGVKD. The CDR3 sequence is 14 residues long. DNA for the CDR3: TGTGCCATCAGAGCCGGGACAGTGGACGGGGAGCTGTTTTTT. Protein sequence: CAIRAGTVDGELFF.

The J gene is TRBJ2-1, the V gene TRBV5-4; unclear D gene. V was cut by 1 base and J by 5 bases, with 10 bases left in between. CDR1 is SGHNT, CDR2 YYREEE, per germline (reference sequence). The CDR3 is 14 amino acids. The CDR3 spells CASSLIGRDNEQFF. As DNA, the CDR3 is TGTGCCAGCAGCTTGATTGGCCGGGACAATGAGCAGTTCTTC. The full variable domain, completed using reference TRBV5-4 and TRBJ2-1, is ETGVTQSPTHLIKTRGQQVTLRCSSQSGHNTVSWYQQALGQGPQFIFQYYREEENGRGNFPPRFSGLQFPNYSSELNVNALELDDSALYLCASSLIGRDNEQFFGPGTRLTVL.

The CDR3 bases are TGTGCCAGCAGCTTTTCAGGTGGAGAGACCCAGTACTTC. Amino acids: CASSFSGGETQYF. The chain combines TRBV7-3 with TRBJ2-5; the D is unclear. The CDR3 consists of 13 residues. V was cut by 3 bases and J by 4 bases, with 9 bases left in between. Germline loops: CDR1 SGHTA, CDR2 FQGTGA.

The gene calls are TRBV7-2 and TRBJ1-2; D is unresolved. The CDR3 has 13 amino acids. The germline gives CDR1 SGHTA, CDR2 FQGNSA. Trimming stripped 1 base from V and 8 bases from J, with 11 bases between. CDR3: CASSLEAWRGYTF. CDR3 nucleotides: TGTGCCAGCAGCTTAGAGGCGTGGAGGGGCTACACCTTC.

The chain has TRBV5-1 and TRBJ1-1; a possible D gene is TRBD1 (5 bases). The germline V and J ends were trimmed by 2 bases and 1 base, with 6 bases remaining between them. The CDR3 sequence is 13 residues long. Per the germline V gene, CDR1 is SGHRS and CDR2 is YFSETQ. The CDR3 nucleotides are TGCGCCAGCAGCTTAGGGGAGAACACTGAAGCTTTCTTT. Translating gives CASSLGENTEAFF.

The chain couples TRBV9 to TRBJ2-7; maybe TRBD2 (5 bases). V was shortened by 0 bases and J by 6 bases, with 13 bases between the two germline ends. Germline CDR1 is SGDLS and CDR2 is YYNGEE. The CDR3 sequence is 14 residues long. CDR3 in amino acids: CASSVGRWAGEQYF. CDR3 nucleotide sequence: TGTGCCAGCAGCGTAGGTAGGTGGGCGGGCGAGCAGTACTTC.

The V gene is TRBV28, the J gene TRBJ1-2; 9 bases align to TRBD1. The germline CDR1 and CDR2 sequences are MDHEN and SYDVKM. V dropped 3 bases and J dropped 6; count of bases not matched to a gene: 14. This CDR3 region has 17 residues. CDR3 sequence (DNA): TGTGCCAGCAGTTTTGTACTACCGGGACAGGGAATTGATGGCTACACCTTC. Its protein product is CASSFVLPGQGIDGYTF.

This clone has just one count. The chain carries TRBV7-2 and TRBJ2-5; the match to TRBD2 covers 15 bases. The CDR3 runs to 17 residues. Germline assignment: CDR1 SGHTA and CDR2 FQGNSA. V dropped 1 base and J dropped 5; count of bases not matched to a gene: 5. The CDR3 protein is CASSLGGLAGGRETQYF. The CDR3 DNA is TGTGCCAGCAGCTTAGGCGGACTAGCGGGGGGGCGGGAGACCCAGTACTTC.

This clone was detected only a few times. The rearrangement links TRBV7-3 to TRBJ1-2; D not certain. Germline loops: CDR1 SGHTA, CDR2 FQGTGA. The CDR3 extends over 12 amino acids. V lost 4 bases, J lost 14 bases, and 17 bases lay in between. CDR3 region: CASSYSGEGKTF. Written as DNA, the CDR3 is TGTGCCAGCAGCTACAGTGGGGAGGGAAAGACCTTC.

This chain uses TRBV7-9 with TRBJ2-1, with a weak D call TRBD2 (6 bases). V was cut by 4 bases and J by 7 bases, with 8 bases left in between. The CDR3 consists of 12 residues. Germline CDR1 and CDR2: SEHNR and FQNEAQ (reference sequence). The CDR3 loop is CASSSAGNEQFF. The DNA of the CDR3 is TGTGCCAGCAGCTCGGCGGGGAATGAGCAGTTCTTC.

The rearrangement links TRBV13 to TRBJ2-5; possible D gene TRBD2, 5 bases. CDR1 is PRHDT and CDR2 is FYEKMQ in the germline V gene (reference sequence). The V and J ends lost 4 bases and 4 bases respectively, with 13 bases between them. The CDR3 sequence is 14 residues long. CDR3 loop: CASSSSGWGETQYF. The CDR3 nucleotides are TGTGCCAGCAGCTCTTCGGGGTGGGGAGAGACCCAGTACTTC.

The CDR3 DNA reads TGTGCCAGCAGTGAAGAGGGAGAGTATAGCAATCAGCCCCAGCATTTT. This codes for CASSEEGEYSNQPQHF. The chain carries TRBV6-1 and TRBJ1-5; D call uncertain. The CDR3 is made up of 16 amino acids. CDR1 and CDR2 from the germline V gene are MNHNS and SASEGT. With 1 base removed from V and 0 bases from J, the gap between germline ends came to 10 bases.

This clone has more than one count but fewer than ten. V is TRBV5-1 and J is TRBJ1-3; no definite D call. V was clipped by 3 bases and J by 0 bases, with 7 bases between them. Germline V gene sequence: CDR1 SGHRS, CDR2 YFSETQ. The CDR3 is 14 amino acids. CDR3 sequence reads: CASSSANSGNTIYF. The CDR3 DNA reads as TGCGCCAGCAGCTCTGCTAACTCTGGAAACACCATATATTTT.

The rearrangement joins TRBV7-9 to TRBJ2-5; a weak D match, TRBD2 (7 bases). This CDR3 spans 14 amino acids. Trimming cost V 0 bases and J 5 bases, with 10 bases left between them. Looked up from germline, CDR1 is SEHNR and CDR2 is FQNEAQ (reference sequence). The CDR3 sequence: CASSLAGGPETQYF. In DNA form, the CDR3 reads TGTGCCAGCAGCTTAGCCGGGGGGCCGGAGACCCAGTACTTC.